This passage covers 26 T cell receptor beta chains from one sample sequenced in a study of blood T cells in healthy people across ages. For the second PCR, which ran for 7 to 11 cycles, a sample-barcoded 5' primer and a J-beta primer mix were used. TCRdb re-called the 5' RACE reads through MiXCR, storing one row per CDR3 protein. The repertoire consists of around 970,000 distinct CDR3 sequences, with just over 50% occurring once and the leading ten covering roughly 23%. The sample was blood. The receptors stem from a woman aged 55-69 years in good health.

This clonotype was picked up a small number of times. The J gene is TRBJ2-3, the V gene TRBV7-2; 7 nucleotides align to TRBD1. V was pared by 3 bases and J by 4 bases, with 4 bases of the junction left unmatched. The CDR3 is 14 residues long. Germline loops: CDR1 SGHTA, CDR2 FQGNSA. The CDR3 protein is CASSLGQPPDTQYF. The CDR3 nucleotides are TGTGCCAGCAGCTTGGGACAGCCCCCAGATACGCAGTATTTT.

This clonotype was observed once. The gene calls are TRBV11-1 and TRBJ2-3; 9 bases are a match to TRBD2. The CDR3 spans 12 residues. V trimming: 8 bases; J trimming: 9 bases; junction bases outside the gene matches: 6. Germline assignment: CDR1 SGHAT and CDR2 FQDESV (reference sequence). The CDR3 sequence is CASGLAPKTQYF. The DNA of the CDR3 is TGTGCCAGCGGACTAGCGCCAAAGACGCAGTATTTT.

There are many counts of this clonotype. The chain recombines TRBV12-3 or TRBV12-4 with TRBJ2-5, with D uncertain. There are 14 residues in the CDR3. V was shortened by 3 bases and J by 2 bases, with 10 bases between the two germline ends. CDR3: CASSLRSAQETQYF. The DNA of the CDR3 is TGTGCCAGCAGTTTGCGAAGCGCGCAAGAGACCCAGTACTTC.

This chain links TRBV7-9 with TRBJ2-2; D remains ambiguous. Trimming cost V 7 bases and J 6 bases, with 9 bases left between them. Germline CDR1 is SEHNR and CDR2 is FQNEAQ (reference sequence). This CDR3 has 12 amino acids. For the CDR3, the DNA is TGTGCCAGCACCGAGCCCCCCGGGGAGCTGTTTTTT. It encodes CASTEPPGELFF.

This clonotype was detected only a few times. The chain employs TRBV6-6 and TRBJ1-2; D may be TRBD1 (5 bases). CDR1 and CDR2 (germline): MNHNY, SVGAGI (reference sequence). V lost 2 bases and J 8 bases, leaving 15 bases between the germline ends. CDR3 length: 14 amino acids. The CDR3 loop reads CASSYVNLEGGYTF. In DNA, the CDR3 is TGTGCCAGCAGTTACGTGAATCTTGAGGGGGGCTACACCTTC.

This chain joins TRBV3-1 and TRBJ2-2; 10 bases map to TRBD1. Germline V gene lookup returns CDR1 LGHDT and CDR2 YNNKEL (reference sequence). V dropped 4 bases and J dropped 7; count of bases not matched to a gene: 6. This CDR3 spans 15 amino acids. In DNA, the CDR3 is TGTGCCAGCAGCCCCCGGACAGGGGGAAGCGGGGAGCTGTTTTTT. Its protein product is CASSPRTGGSGELFF.

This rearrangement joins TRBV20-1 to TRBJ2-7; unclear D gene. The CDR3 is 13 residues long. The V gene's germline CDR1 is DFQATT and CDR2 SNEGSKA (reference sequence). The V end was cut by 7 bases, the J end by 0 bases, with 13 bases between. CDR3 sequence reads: CSVKLQLSYEQYF. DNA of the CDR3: TGCAGTGTTAAACTCCAGCTCTCCTACGAGCAGTACTTC.

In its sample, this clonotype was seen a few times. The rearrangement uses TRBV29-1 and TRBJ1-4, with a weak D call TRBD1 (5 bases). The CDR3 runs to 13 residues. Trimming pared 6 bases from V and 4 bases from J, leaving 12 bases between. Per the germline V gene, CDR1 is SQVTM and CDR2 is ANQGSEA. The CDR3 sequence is CSVGWGGNEKLFF. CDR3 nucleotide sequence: TGCAGCGTGGGATGGGGGGGTAATGAAAAACTGTTTTTT.

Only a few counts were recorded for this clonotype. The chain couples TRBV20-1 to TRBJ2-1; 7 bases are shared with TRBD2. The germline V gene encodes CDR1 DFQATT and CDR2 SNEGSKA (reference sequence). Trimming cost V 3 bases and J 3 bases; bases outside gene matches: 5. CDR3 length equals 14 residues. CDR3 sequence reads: CSASPSGLYNEQFF. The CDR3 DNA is TGCAGTGCTAGTCCTAGCGGCCTCTACAATGAGCAGTTCTTC.

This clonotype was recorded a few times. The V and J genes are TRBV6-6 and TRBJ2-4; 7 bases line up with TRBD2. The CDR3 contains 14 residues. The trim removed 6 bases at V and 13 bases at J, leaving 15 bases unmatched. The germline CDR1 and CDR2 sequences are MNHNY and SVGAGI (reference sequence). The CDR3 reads CASSQYTARGEQYF. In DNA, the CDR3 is TGTGCCAGCAGCCAATACACTGCCCGGGGGGAGCAGTACTTC.

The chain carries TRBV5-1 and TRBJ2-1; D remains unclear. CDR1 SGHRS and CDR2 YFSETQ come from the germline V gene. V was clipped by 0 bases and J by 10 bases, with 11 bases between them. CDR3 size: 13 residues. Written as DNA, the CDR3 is TGCGCCAGCAGCTTGGGCGAGACCGGCGAGCAGTTCTTC. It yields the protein CASSLGETGEQFF.

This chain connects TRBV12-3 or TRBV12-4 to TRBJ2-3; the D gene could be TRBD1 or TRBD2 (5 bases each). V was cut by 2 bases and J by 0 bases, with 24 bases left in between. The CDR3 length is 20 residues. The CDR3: CASSLSIGVGAAVSTDTQYF. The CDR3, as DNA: TGTGCCAGCAGTTTAAGCATCGGGGTAGGGGCCGCGGTTAGCACAGATACGCAGTATTTT.

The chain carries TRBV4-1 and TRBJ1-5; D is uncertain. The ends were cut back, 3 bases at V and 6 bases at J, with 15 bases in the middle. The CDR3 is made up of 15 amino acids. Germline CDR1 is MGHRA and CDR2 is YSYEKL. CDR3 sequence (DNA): TGCGCCAGCAGCCAGGCCTCAAAGACTCGTCAGCCCCAGCATTTT. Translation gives CASSQASKTRQPQHF.

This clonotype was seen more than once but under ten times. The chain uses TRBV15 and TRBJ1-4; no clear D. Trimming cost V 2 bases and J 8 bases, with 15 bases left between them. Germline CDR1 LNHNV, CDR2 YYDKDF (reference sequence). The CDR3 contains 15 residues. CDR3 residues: CATSRFRARTEKLFF. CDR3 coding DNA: TGTGCCACCAGCAGATTCCGGGCCAGGACGGAAAAACTGTTTTTT.

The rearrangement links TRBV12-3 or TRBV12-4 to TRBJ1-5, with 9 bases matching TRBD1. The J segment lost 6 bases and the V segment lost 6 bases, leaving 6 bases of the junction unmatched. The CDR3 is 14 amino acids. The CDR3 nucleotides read TGTGCCAGCAGCCGGGACAGGGCTCTTCAGCCCCAGCATTTT. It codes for CASSRDRALQPQHF.

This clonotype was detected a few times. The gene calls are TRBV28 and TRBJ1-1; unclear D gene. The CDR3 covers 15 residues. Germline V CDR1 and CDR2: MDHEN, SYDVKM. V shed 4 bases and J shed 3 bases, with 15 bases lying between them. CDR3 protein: CASSSPTAWDTEAFF. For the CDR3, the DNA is TGTGCCAGCAGTTCCCCAACAGCTTGGGACACTGAAGCTTTCTTT.

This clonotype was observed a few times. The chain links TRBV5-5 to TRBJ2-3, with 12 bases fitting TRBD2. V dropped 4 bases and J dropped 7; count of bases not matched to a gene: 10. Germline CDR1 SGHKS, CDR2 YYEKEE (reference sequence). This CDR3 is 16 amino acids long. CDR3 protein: CASSLTSGSPQNTQYF. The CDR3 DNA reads TGTGCCAGCAGCCTGACTAGCGGGAGCCCCCAAAATACGCAGTATTTT.

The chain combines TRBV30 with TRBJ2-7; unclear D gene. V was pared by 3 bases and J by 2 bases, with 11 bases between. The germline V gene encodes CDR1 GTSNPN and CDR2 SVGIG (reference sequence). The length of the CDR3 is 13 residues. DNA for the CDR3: TGTGCCTGGAGCGGGCGCGGCCCCTACGAGCAGTACTTC. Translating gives CAWSGRGPYEQYF.

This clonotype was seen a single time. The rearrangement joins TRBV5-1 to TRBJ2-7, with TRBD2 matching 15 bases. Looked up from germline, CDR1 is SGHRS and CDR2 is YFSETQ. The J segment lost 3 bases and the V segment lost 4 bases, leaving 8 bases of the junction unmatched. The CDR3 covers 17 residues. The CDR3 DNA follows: TGCGCCAGCAGCACCGGGACTAGCGGGAGGTGGGGCTACGAGCAGTACTTC. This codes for CASSTGTSGRWGYEQYF. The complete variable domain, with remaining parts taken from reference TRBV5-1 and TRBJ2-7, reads KAGVTQTPRYLIKTRGQQVTLSCSPISGHRSVSWYQQTPGQGLQFLFEYFSETQRNKGNFPGRFSGRQFSNSRSEMNVSTLELGDSALYLCASSTGTSGRWGYEQYFGPGTRLTVT.

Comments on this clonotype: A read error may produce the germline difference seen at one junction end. CDR3 nucleotide sequence: TGTGCCAGCAGTCAAGGACTACCACAGGGGGCAGGGGAAAAACTGTTTTTT. It yields the protein CASSQGLPQGAGEKLFF. This chain connects TRBV4-2 to TRBJ1-4, with 9 bases identical to TRBD1. CDR3 length: 17 residues. Germline V CDR1 and CDR2: LGHNA, YNFKEQ.

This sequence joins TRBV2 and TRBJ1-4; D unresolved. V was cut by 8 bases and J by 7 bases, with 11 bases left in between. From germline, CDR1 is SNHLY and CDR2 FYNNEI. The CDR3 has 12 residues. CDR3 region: CASQSVSEKLFF. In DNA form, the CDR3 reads TGTGCCAGCCAGTCCGTGAGTGAAAAACTGTTTTTT. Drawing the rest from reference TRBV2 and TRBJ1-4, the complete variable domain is EPEVTQTPSHQVTQMGQEVILRCVPISNHLYFYWYRQILGQKVEFLVSFYNNEISEKSEIFDDQFSVERPDGSNFTLKIRSTKLEDSAMYFCASQSVSEKLFFGSGTQLSVL.

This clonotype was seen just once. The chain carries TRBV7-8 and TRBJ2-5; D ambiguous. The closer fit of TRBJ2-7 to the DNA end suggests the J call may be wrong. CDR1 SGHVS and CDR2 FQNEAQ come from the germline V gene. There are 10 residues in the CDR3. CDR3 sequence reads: CASLGDEQYF. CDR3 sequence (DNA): TGTGCCAGCCTTGGCGACGAGCAGTACTTC.

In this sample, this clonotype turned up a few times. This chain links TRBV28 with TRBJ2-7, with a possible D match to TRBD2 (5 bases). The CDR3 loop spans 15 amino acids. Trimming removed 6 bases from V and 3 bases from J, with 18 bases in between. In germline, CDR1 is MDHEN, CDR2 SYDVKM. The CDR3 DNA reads TGTGCCAGCAGCCCATTCAGACCCGGGGACTACGAGCAGTACTTC. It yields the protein CASSPFRPGDYEQYF.

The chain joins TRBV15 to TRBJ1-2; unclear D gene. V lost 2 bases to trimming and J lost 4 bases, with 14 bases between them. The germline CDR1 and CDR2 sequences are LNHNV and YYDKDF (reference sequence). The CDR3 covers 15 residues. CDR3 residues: CATSRPQVAFYGYTF. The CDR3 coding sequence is TGTGCCACCAGCAGACCTCAGGTGGCTTTCTATGGCTACACCTTC.

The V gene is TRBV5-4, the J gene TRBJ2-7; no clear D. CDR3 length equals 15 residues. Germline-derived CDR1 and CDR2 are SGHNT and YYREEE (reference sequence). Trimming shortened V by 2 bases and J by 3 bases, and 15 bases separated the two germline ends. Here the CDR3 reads CASSLRGNGDYEQYF. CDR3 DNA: TGTGCCAGCAGCTTACGTGGGAATGGGGACTACGAGCAGTACTTC.

DNA of the CDR3: TGCAGTGCTAGACCGGTGGGTGGGGATCAGCCCCAGCATTTT. Translated: CSARPVGGDQPQHF. The rearrangement uses TRBV20-1 and TRBJ1-5; D is unresolved. The CDR3 runs to 14 residues. Per germline, CDR1 DFQATT and CDR2 SNEGSKA (reference sequence). V lost 2 bases and J lost 5, with 13 bases in between.